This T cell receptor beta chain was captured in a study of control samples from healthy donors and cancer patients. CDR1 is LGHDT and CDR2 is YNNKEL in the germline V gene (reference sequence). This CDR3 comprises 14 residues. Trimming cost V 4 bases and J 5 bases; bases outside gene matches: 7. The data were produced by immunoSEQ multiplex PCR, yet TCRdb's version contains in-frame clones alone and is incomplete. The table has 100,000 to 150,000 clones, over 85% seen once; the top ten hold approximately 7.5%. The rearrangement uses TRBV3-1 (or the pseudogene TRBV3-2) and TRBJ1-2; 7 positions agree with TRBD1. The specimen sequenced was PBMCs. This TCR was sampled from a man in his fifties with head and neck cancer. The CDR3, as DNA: TGTGCCAGCAGCCGGACAGGTCCTCTTTATGGCTACACCTTC. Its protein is CASSRTGPLYGYTF.